This is a list of T cell receptor beta chains from one sample in a study of identifying expanded T cells in peripheral blood. Generated by immunoSEQ multiplex PCR, the TCRdb table keeps only in-frame clones and is missing some. The sample yields about 110,000 clones, 80% to 90% seen once. Sequencing was carried out using blood. These receptors all come from a person between 18 and 75 years old in good health. Each CDR3 is given with its conserved first and last residue. Each record gives: J gene, clone size, V gene, CDR3 protein. For some rows the clone size is stated as once, few or many, or as a class when expanded; others skip it.

J gene: TRBJ1-1; clone size: .; V gene: TRBV27; CDR3 protein: CASSLSRTGRVTEAFF
J gene: TRBJ2-7; clone size: .; V gene: TRBV19; CDR3 protein: CASSPNPAYEQYF
J gene: TRBJ1-3; clone size: .; V gene: TRBV7-2; CDR3 protein: CASSLEGAYRYF
J gene: TRBJ2-5; clone size: .; V gene: TRBV28; CDR3 protein: CASSRSSRETQYF
J gene: TRBJ1-5; clone size: .; V gene: TRBV2; CDR3 protein: CASSVQVNQPQHF
J gene: TRBJ2-1; clone size: .; V gene: TRBV13; CDR3 protein: CASSPRLAGGQRWGEQFF
J gene: TRBJ1-5; clone size: .; V gene: TRBV4-1; CDR3 protein: CASSQETVSSSNQPQHF
J gene: TRBJ2-7; clone size: .; V gene: TRBV2; CDR3 protein: CASSEVAGGPLSYEQYF
J gene: TRBJ2-5; clone size: .; V gene: TRBV30; CDR3 protein: CAWRASGRQETQYF
J gene: TRBJ2-1; clone size: .; V gene: TRBV7-9; CDR3 protein: CASSPQGNEQFF
J gene: TRBJ1-2; clone size: .; V gene: TRBV11-2; CDR3 protein: CASSLDRTGDGYTF
J gene: TRBJ1-5; clone size: .; V gene: TRBV11-2; CDR3 protein: CASSLGWGDQPQHF
J gene: TRBJ1-1; clone size: .; V gene: TRBV28; CDR3 protein: CASRYTGFPEAFF
J gene: TRBJ1-1; clone size: .; V gene: TRBV4-3; CDR3 protein: CASSQANTEAFF
J gene: TRBJ2-3; clone size: .; V gene: TRBV11-2; CDR3 protein: CATRRSDTQYF
J gene: TRBJ1-2; clone size: .; V gene: TRBV7-9; CDR3 protein: CASSLGGVYGYTF
J gene: TRBJ1-6; clone size: .; V gene: TRBV4-3; CDR3 protein: CASSQATDFFSPLHF
J gene: TRBJ1-6; clone size: .; V gene: TRBV7-9; CDR3 protein: CASSRVSNSPLHF
J gene: TRBJ2-4; clone size: .; V gene: TRBV7-9; CDR3 protein: CASSLMIRSSKNIQYF
J gene: TRBJ2-7; clone size: .; V gene: TRBV5-6; CDR3 protein: CASSPDRGKQYF
J gene: TRBJ1-1; clone size: .; V gene: TRBV7-9; CDR3 protein: CASSMEQGNAFF
J gene: TRBJ1-4; clone size: .; V gene: TRBV29-1; CDR3 protein: CSVQREKLFF
J gene: TRBJ1-1; clone size: .; V gene: TRBV5-1; CDR3 protein: CASSLVPRRGANTEAFF
J gene: TRBJ1-4; clone size: once; V gene: TRBV5-1; CDR3 protein: CASSPVLGGNEKLFF
J gene: TRBJ2-3; clone size: .; V gene: TRBV7-9; CDR3 protein: CASSPGLAGTTDTQYF
J gene: TRBJ2-3; clone size: .; V gene: TRBV10-3; CDR3 protein: CAISKKDSTDTQYF
J gene: TRBJ1-2; clone size: .; V gene: TRBV5-1; CDR3 protein: CASSLLPLENYGYTF
J gene: TRBJ1-6; clone size: .; V gene: TRBV18; CDR3 protein: CASSPPSTGGNSPLHF
J gene: TRBJ2-1; clone size: once; V gene: TRBV4-1; CDR3 protein: CASSHLRSKSSYNEQFF
J gene: TRBJ2-7; clone size: .; V gene: TRBV7-9; CDR3 protein: CASSKGHEQYF